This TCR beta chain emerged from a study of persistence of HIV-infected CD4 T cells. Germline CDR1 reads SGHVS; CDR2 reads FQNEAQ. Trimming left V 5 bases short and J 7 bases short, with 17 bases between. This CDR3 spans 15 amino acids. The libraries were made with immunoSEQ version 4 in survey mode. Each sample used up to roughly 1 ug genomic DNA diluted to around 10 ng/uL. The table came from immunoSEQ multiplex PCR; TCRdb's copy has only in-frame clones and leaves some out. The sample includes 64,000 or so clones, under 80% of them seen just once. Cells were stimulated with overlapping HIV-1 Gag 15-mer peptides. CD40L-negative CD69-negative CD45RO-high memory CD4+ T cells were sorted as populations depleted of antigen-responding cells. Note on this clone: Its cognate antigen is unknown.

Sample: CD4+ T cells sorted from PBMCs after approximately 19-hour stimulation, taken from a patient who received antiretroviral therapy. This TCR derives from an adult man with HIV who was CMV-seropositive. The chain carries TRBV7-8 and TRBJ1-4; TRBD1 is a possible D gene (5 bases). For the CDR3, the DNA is TGTGCCAGCAGCGATGTACCAGGGTTGAGTGAAAAACTGTTTTTT. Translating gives CASSDVPGLSEKLFF.